The rows below give T cell receptor beta chains drawn from one sample of a study of T cell changes during pregnancy in multiple sclerosis. Profiled with immunoSEQ multiplex PCR; TCRdb holds only in-frame clones, not every one. Of 55,000 to 70,000 clones listed, 80% to 95% are singletons. The sequencing here drew on CD4+ T cells from peripheral blood mononuclear cells, taken before pregnancy. These receptors were collected from a female donor with multiple sclerosis, enrolled in a pregnancy study. The CDR3 runs from the conserved cysteine through the conserved F or W. For some rows the clone size is stated as once, few or many, or as a class when expanded; others skip it.

CDR3 protein	V gene	J gene	clone size
CASSKALPSGLNNEQFF	TRBV21-1	TRBJ2-1	NA
CASSPLQGARETQYF	TRBV18	TRBJ2-5	NA
CASSLGSGTEETQYF	TRBV5-1	TRBJ2-5	NA
CASSLTPASTGELFF	TRBV7-3	TRBJ2-2	NA
CASSLESGRNAQQFF	TRBV5-4	TRBJ2-1	NA
CAISGRGGYF	TRBV10-3	TRBJ2-7	NA
CASSSRTGGLYGYTF	TRBV6-6	TRBJ1-2	NA
CASSVDWSGQGSRGYTF	TRBV9	TRBJ1-2	NA
CASSGSSSGSYNEQFF	TRBV9	TRBJ2-1	NA
CASSREYTGELFF	TRBV5-1	TRBJ2-2	NA
CASSPIPRTAPNTEAFF	TRBV11-2	TRBJ1-1	NA
CASSIRGGDEQFF	TRBV6-1	TRBJ2-1	NA
CASSYRGREETQYF	TRBV18	TRBJ2-5	NA
CASSEVAGATGELFF	TRBV19	TRBJ2-2	NA
CASSLLTSGRYEQYF	TRBV5-8	TRBJ2-7	NA
CASSPKTGTNEKLFF	TRBV5-4	TRBJ1-4	NA
CASSGSSGNEQFF	TRBV25-1	TRBJ2-1	NA
CASSFLVADTQYF	TRBV7-8	TRBJ2-3	NA
CASSGLAGPYNEQFF	TRBV2	TRBJ2-1	NA
CASSHPPGGGANYGYTF	TRBV4-2	TRBJ1-2	once
CASSVDSGANVLTF	TRBV18	TRBJ2-6	NA
CASSFRDRDGYTF	TRBV27	TRBJ1-2	NA
CASSTDSRTEAFF	TRBV7-3	TRBJ1-1	NA
CASSPSGAYNYGYTF	TRBV7-9	TRBJ1-2	NA
CASSLGRGTAQETQYF	TRBV7-9	TRBJ2-5	NA
CASSPLDSNTGELFF	TRBV18	TRBJ2-2	NA
CASSDLGRATDTQYF	TRBV9	TRBJ2-3	NA
CASSLGRVSYEQYF	TRBV5-5	TRBJ2-7	few
CASSLGRTPDEKLFF	TRBV7-9	TRBJ1-4	NA
CASRQLQNTGELFF	TRBV6-5	TRBJ2-2	NA
CASSQSGDKGSSGNTIYF	TRBV23-1	TRBJ1-3	NA
CASRATSGDYNEQFF	TRBV4-1	TRBJ2-1	NA
CASSQGHEQYF	TRBV6-5	TRBJ2-7	NA
CASSPTEKYGYTF	TRBV7-6	TRBJ1-2	once
CASSVIAASTDTQYF	TRBV9	TRBJ2-3	NA
CASSLGLGRDHEQFF	TRBV11-3	TRBJ2-1	NA
CASSLLTRYSLSDTQYF	TRBV7-9	TRBJ2-3	few
CASSLGLAGVNNEQFF	TRBV7-2	TRBJ2-1	once
CASSLEGASGTEAFF	TRBV11-2	TRBJ1-1	NA
CASGYRVLEPQHF	TRBV28	TRBJ1-5	NA
CASSLRLADSYNEQFF	TRBV7-6	TRBJ2-1	NA
CASSLAQSAGTEAFF	TRBV7-9	TRBJ1-1	once
CASSQLDRHYGYTF	TRBV23-1	TRBJ1-2	NA
CASSLGRGDRGKETQYF	TRBV11-3	TRBJ2-5	NA
CASSEPGQGGYGYTF	TRBV6-1	TRBJ1-2	NA
CASSPDRVANTGELFF	TRBV7-3	TRBJ2-2	NA
CASSYSTGGNSPLHF	TRBV6-6	TRBJ1-6	NA